Listed below are T cell receptor beta chains from one sample, sequenced in a study of T cell clonotyping in hematopoietic cell transplantation. Measured with immunoSEQ multiplex PCR; TCRdb has only the in-frame clones, and not every one. This sample has about 45,000 clones, with roughly 80% found just once. The specimen was peripheral blood mononuclear cells, collected before stem cell transplant. The receptor source for this set is a man aged 60 to 75 with myelodysplastic syndrome. Some clones in this sample may be carry-over from other donors' samples. Both conserved end residues are part of each CDR3. The D gene is left open where the match is weak. A row's size may be missing; if present it is once, few, many or a size class.

j_gene: TRBJ2-2; v_gene: TRBV7-8; len: 16; abundance: -; d_gene: -; CDR3aa: CASSLVAARNTGELFF; CDR3nt: TGTGCCAGCAGCTTAGTTGCAGCAAGGAACACCGGGGAGCTGTTTTTT
j_gene: TRBJ2-1; v_gene: TRBV29-1; len: 16; abundance: once; d_gene: -; CDR3aa: CSVDLTAGGSYNEQFF; CDR3nt: TGCAGCGTTGACCTCACGGCTGGGGGGTCCTACAATGAGCAGTTCTTC
j_gene: TRBJ2-4; v_gene: TRBV7-2; len: 14; abundance: -; d_gene: TRBD1; CDR3aa: CASSRLTGSHIQYF; CDR3nt: TGTGCCAGCAGCCGACTGACAGGGTCCCACATTCAGTACTTC
j_gene: TRBJ1-5; v_gene: TRBV6-1; len: 15; abundance: -; d_gene: TRBD1; CDR3aa: CASRGQGGGNQPQHF; CDR3nt: TGTGCCAGCAGAGGACAGGGAGGCGGCAATCAGCCCCAGCATTTT
j_gene: TRBJ1-1; v_gene: TRBV7-8; len: 13; abundance: -; d_gene: -; CDR3aa: CASSPGANTEAFF; CDR3nt: TGTGCCAGCAGCCCGGGGGCGAACACTGAAGCTTTCTTT
j_gene: TRBJ2-1; v_gene: TRBV27; len: 17; abundance: -; d_gene: -; CDR3aa: CASSPRLAFGFDKEQFF; CDR3nt: TGTGCCAGCAGTCCACGTCTCGCGTTTGGTTTTGATAAGGAGCAGTTCTTC
j_gene: TRBJ2-7; v_gene: TRBV6-1; len: 15; abundance: -; d_gene: -; CDR3aa: CASSEWWGPPYEQYF; CDR3nt: TGTGCCAGCAGTGAATGGTGGGGTCCCCCCTACGAGCAGTACTTC
j_gene: TRBJ1-5; v_gene: TRBV2; len: 16; abundance: -; d_gene: -; CDR3aa: CASSEGVGVYYQPQHF; CDR3nt: TGTGCCAGCAGTGAAGGGGTCGGGGTGTATTATCAGCCCCAGCATTTT
j_gene: TRBJ1-2; v_gene: TRBV30; len: 14; abundance: -; d_gene: -; CDR3aa: CAWASRGLSYGYTF; CDR3nt: TGTGCCTGGGCTTCTAGGGGACTGAGCTATGGCTACACCTTC
j_gene: TRBJ2-3; v_gene: TRBV5-8; len: 14; abundance: -; d_gene: -; CDR3aa: CASSLDLDTDTQYF; CDR3nt: TGTGCCAGCAGCTTGGATCTCGACACAGATACGCAGTATTTT
j_gene: TRBJ2-3; v_gene: TRBV30; len: 13; abundance: once; d_gene: -; CDR3aa: CAWTAPLANTQYF; CDR3nt: TGTGCCTGGACGGCTCCCCTGGCGAATACGCAGTATTTT
j_gene: TRBJ1-6; v_gene: TRBV19; len: 15; abundance: -; d_gene: TRBD1; CDR3aa: CASSWTGEGNSPLHF; CDR3nt: TGTGCCAGTAGTTGGACAGGGGAGGGTAATTCACCCCTCCACTTT
j_gene: TRBJ2-7; v_gene: TRBV6-5; len: 14; abundance: -; d_gene: TRBD1; CDR3aa: CASSGQGGSYEQYF; CDR3nt: TGTGCCAGCAGCGGACAGGGGGGATCCTACGAGCAGTACTTC
j_gene: TRBJ2-1; v_gene: TRBV4-3; len: 16; abundance: -; d_gene: TRBD2; CDR3aa: CASSQESYRGGDEQFF; CDR3nt: TGCGCCAGCAGCCAAGAATCATACCGGGGGGGCGATGAGCAGTTCTTC
j_gene: TRBJ1-2; v_gene: TRBV6-6; len: 15; abundance: -; d_gene: TRBD1; CDR3aa: CASSYSQDRDAGYTF; CDR3nt: TGTGCCAGCAGTTACTCTCAGGACAGGGATGCTGGCTACACCTTC
j_gene: TRBJ2-3; v_gene: TRBV29-1; len: 10; abundance: -; d_gene: -; CDR3aa: CSVDTDTQYF; CDR3nt: TGCAGCGTTGACACAGATACGCAGTATTTT
j_gene: TRBJ2-3; v_gene: TRBV9; len: 15; abundance: -; d_gene: TRBD1; CDR3aa: CASSVVGQGADTQYF; CDR3nt: TGTGCCAGCAGCGTGGTCGGACAGGGGGCAGATACGCAGTATTTT
j_gene: TRBJ2-5; v_gene: TRBV28; len: 13; abundance: once; d_gene: -; CDR3aa: CASSIQGGETQYF; CDR3nt: TGTGCCAGCAGTATTCAGGGGGGAGAGACCCAGTACTTC
j_gene: TRBJ2-2; v_gene: TRBV5-1; len: 15; abundance: -; d_gene: -; CDR3aa: CASSLGAGRTGELFF; CDR3nt: TGCGCCAGCAGTTTGGGAGCCGGGCGCACCGGGGAGCTGTTTTTT
j_gene: TRBJ1-2; v_gene: TRBV14; len: 16; abundance: -; d_gene: -; CDR3aa: CASSQGWGPGAYGYTF; CDR3nt: TGTGCCAGCAGCCAGGGTTGGGGGCCTGGGGCCTATGGCTACACCTTC
j_gene: TRBJ1-5; v_gene: TRBV7-8; len: 15; abundance: -; d_gene: TRBD1; CDR3aa: CASEDREWSNQPQHF; CDR3nt: TGTGCCAGCGAGGACAGGGAGTGGAGCAATCAGCCCCAGCATTTT
j_gene: TRBJ1-3; v_gene: TRBV30; len: 14; abundance: -; d_gene: TRBD1; CDR3aa: CAWSRDRRTNTIYF; CDR3nt: TGTGCCTGGAGCCGGGACAGGCGGACAAACACCATATATTTT
j_gene: TRBJ1-2; v_gene: TRBV11-2; len: 13; abundance: -; d_gene: -; CDR3aa: CASSRGGLVGYTF; CDR3nt: TGTGCCAGCAGTAGGGGGGGTCTAGTTGGCTACACCTTC
j_gene: TRBJ1-5; v_gene: TRBV4-2; len: 16; abundance: -; d_gene: -; CDR3aa: CASSRGASGFNQPQHF; CDR3nt: TGTGCCAGCAGCCGGGGGGCATCCGGGTTTAATCAGCCCCAGCATTTT
j_gene: TRBJ2-7; v_gene: TRBV20-1; len: 11; abundance: -; d_gene: TRBD1; CDR3aa: CSAGTGVEQYF; CDR3nt: TGCAGTGCCGGGACAGGGGTCGAGCAGTACTTC
j_gene: TRBJ2-1; v_gene: TRBV7-3; len: 15; abundance: -; d_gene: TRBD2; CDR3aa: CASSLMRGGYNEQFF; CDR3nt: TGTGCCAGCAGCTTAATGCGGGGGGGTTACAATGAGCAGTTCTTC
j_gene: TRBJ1-3; v_gene: TRBV7-2; len: 15; abundance: -; d_gene: TRBD1; CDR3aa: CASSGQGSSGNTIYF; CDR3nt: TGTGCCAGCAGCGGACAGGGTTCCTCTGGAAACACCATATATTTT
j_gene: TRBJ2-7; v_gene: TRBV6-1; len: 17; abundance: -; d_gene: -; CDR3aa: CASSGSRGEGSIYEQYF; CDR3nt: TGTGCCAGCAGTGGTTCACGCGGTGAGGGGAGCATCTACGAGCAGTACTTC
j_gene: TRBJ1-1; v_gene: TRBV6-5; len: 12; abundance: -; d_gene: -; CDR3aa: CASRDKAAEAFF; CDR3nt: TGTGCCAGCAGGGATAAGGCCGCTGAAGCTTTCTTT
j_gene: TRBJ2-7; v_gene: TRBV9; len: 12; abundance: -; d_gene: -; CDR3aa: CASSVAGVEQYF; CDR3nt: TGTGCCAGCAGCGTAGCGGGGGTAGAGCAGTACTTC
j_gene: TRBJ2-3; v_gene: TRBV7-9; len: 12; abundance: -; d_gene: -; CDR3aa: CASSSTADTQYF; CDR3nt: TGTGCCAGCAGCTCGACCGCAGATACGCAGTATTTT
j_gene: TRBJ1-4; v_gene: TRBV28; len: 15; abundance: once; d_gene: TRBD1; CDR3aa: CASSSQGAPNEKLFF; CDR3nt: TGTGCCAGCAGTTCACAGGGGGCACCTAATGAAAAACTGTTTTTT
j_gene: TRBJ1-1; v_gene: TRBV6-5; len: 14; abundance: -; d_gene: -; CDR3aa: CASSRSRENTEAFF; CDR3nt: TGTGCCAGCAGTCGGAGCAGGGAAAACACTGAAGCTTTCTTT
j_gene: TRBJ1-4; v_gene: TRBV6-1; len: 18; abundance: -; d_gene: TRBD1; CDR3aa: CASSEGTGRLATNEKLFF; CDR3nt: TGTGCCAGCAGTGAGGGGACAGGGAGACTTGCAACTAATGAAAAACTGTTTTTT
j_gene: TRBJ2-5; v_gene: TRBV30; len: 13; abundance: -; d_gene: -; CDR3aa: CAWSVTVQETQYF; CDR3nt: TGTGCCTGGAGTGTAACTGTTCAAGAGACCCAGTACTTC
j_gene: TRBJ2-2; v_gene: TRBV6-6; len: 12; abundance: -; d_gene: -; CDR3aa: CASSKITGELFF; CDR3nt: TGTGCCAGCAGTAAAATAACCGGGGAGCTGTTTTTT
j_gene: TRBJ1-2; v_gene: TRBV7-2; len: 15; abundance: -; d_gene: -; CDR3aa: CASSSSGQGYYGYTF; CDR3nt: TGTGCCAGCAGCTCGTCGGGTCAGGGGTATTATGGCTACACCTTC
j_gene: TRBJ2-1; v_gene: TRBV5-4; len: 15; abundance: -; d_gene: -; CDR3aa: CASSLEPNSYNEQFF; CDR3nt: TGTGCCAGCAGCTTGGAACCGAACTCCTACAATGAGCAGTTCTTC
j_gene: TRBJ2-1; v_gene: TRBV28; len: 12; abundance: -; d_gene: TRBD2; CDR3aa: CASSHGLAEQFF; CDR3nt: TGTGCCAGCAGTCACGGACTAGCTGAGCAGTTCTTC
j_gene: TRBJ1-2; v_gene: TRBV5-6; len: 13; abundance: -; d_gene: -; CDR3aa: CATSRDANYGYTF; CDR3nt: TGTGCCACCTCGAGGGACGCTAACTATGGCTACACCTTC
j_gene: TRBJ1-1; v_gene: TRBV2; len: 15; abundance: -; d_gene: -; CDR3aa: CASSREAGGNTEAFF; CDR3nt: TGTGCCAGCAGTAGAGAGGCGGGGGGCAACACTGAAGCTTTCTTT
j_gene: TRBJ2-1; v_gene: TRBV18; len: 15; abundance: -; d_gene: -; CDR3aa: CASSPMSGTYNEQFF; CDR3nt: TGTGCCAGCTCACCAATGAGCGGTACCTACAATGAGCAGTTCTTC